This T cell receptor (beta chain) was captured by sequencing in a study of identical twins. Study-wide findings and caveats: Less excess twin sharing appeared in beta out-of-frame sequences.

The germline CDR1 and CDR2 sequences are MGHRA and YSYEKL. The CDR3 is 16 residues long. Turning to this clonotype: Antigen specificity is unknown.

TCRdb reprocessed the 5' RACE reads via MiXCR and lists one record per CDR3 protein. Found here are 1.5 million to 2 million distinct CDR3 sequences, under 35% of them singletons; the top ten hold 0.27%. Sample: cord blood. The clonotype was recovered from a newborn girl in good health. J is TRBJ2-4 and V is TRBV4-1; TRBD2 agrees at 8 bases. Matching the DNA end better, TRBJ2-7 makes the J call doubtful. The CDR3 is CASSHSTSGFPYEQYF. CDR3 bases: TGCGCCAGCAGCCATTCCACTAGCGGCTTTCCCTACGAGCAGTACTTC.